This TCR beta chain was found in a study of beta chain features in type 1 diabetes. Study details: Sorted cells from all samples, numbering almost 110 million, were examined. Overall study findings and caveats: There were fewer insertions and more deletions at the VDJ junctions of type 1 diabetes patients.

This clone was observed a handful of times. The antigen remains unidentified. Germline V lookup: CDR1 SGHRS, CDR2 YFSETQ. The CDR3 loop spans 16 amino acids. J gave up 4 bases and V 3 bases, and 11 bases lay outside the gene matches. The whole isolated RNA underwent reverse transcription, so sequencing captured expressed TCRB transcripts. Measured with immunoSEQ multiplex PCR; TCRdb has only the in-frame clones, and not every one. The table records about 180,000 clones, 13% of them present only once. Sorted populations all exceeded 95% purity. This TCR derives from a woman between 18 and 30 years old in good health. Sequenced sample: central memory CD4+ T cells from blood. The chain employs TRBV5-1 and TRBJ1-2, with TRBD1 identical over 8 bases. As DNA, the CDR3 is TGCGCCAGCAGCTCGGGACAGGCGCAGAGTATCTATGGCTACACCTTC. Translation gives CASSSGQAQSIYGYTF.